These T cell receptor beta chains were read from a single sample in a study of shared clonotypes between healthy human individuals. Produced via immunoSEQ multiplex PCR; TCRdb's table is partial and in-frame only. Here the sample spans over 2,000,000 clones, 85% to 95% being singletons. The material sequenced was naive CD8+ T cells from PBMCs. All receptors derive from a young man in good health. Some clones in this sample may be carry-over from other donors' samples. The CDR3 runs from the conserved cysteine through the conserved F or W. Fields, in order: clone size, D gene, J gene, V gene, CDR3 DNA, CDR3 protein. The D gene is left open where the match is weak. Expanded clones get a size class; other rows say once, few or many, or leave the size out.

- TRBD1 TRBJ1-2 TRBV19 TGTGCCAGTAGGGACAGGTGGGCTAACTATGGCTACACCTTC CASRDRWANYGYTF
- TRBD1 TRBJ2-5 TRBV15 TGTGCCACCAGTACCCAGACAGGGCGACAAGAGACCCAGTACTTC CATSTQTGRQETQYF
- - TRBJ2-3 TRBV7-2 TGTGCCAGCAGCGGCAGACTTGCGGATACGCAGTATTTT CASSGRLADTQYF
- - TRBJ2-1 TRBV6-5 TGTGCCAGCAGTTACTCGGGGTTCGCTATTCACAATGAGCAGTTCTTC CASSYSGFAIHNEQFF
- - TRBJ2-1 TRBV11-1 TGTGCCAGCAGCTTTGGAGGGAGCCCCTACAATGAGCAGTTCTTC CASSFGGSPYNEQFF
- TRBD2 TRBJ2-7 TRBV2 TGTGCCAGCAGAAGACTAGCGGAGGGGTACGAGCAGTACTTC CASRRLAEGYEQYF
- TRBD1 TRBJ2-1 TRBV11-2 TGTGCCAGCAGCCATAGGGAGACAGGGTCGCGCGGTGAGCAGTTCTTC CASSHRETGSRGEQFF
- TRBD2 TRBJ2-2 TRBV4-3 TGCGCCAGCAGCCAAGGACTAGCGGGAGGGCACACCGGGGAGCTGTTTTTT CASSQGLAGGHTGELFF
- TRBD1 TRBJ1-1 TRBV7-6 TGTGCCAGCAGCCTGGGACAGAACATGAACACTGAAGCTTTCTTT CASSLGQNMNTEAFF
- TRBD1 TRBJ1-2 TRBV7-9 TGTGCCAGCAGCGTAGCGACAGGGGCAGGCGGCTACACCTTC CASSVATGAGGYTF
- TRBD2 TRBJ2-1 TRBV5-1 TGCGCCAGCAGCTTGGGCCCCCGGACTAGCCTTCCCTACAATGAGCAGTTCTTC CASSLGPRTSLPYNEQFF
- TRBD2 TRBJ2-1 TRBV7-6 TGTGCCAGCAGCTTAGCGCAGCGGGAGGCCTTCTCCTACAATGAGCAGTTCTTC CASSLAQREAFSYNEQFF
- - TRBJ1-5 TRBV4-2 TGTGCCAGCAGCCAAGAACGCTATAGCAATCAGCCCCAGCATTTT CASSQERYSNQPQHF
- - TRBJ2-1 TRBV7-9 TGTGCCAGCAGCTCCCCCGCCTACAATGAGCAGTTCTTC CASSSPAYNEQFF
- - TRBJ2-1 TRBV28 TGTGCCAGCAGCAGCGATCTTTATGAGCAGTTCTTC CASSSDLYEQFF
once TRBD2 TRBJ2-1 TRBV2 TGTGCCAGCAGTCTCCTAGTGGGGACTAGCGGTATACAATCGCAGTTCTTC CASSLLVGTSGIQSQFF
- TRBD1 TRBJ2-2 TRBV13 TGTGCCAGCAGCCCCCCCGACAGGGGGATAACCGGGGAGCTGTTTTTT CASSPPDRGITGELFF
- TRBD1 TRBJ2-7 TRBV27 TGTGCCAGCAGTCATAGACAGGGGAAAAGGAGCTCCTACGAGCAGTACTTC CASSHRQGKRSSYEQYF
- - TRBJ1-2 TRBV4-2 TGTGCCAGCAGCCAAGCGATTAACAGTATTGGCTACACCTTC CASSQAINSIGYTF
- - TRBJ1-3 TRBV6-1 TGTGCCAGCAGTGAGGGCAGGCGATACCCTGGAAACACCATATATTTT CASSEGRRYPGNTIYF
- - TRBJ2-7 TRBV27 TGTGCCAGCAGTCCAGGCCCTCTGGGGGAGCAGTACTTC CASSPGPLGEQYF
- - TRBJ2-3 TRBV7-3 TGTGCCAGCAGCTTAAGGGGTGGCACAGATACGCAGTATTTT CASSLRGGTDTQYF
once - TRBJ1-4 TRBV27 TGTGCCAGCAGTTTATTTGTTGGAGCAACTAATGAAAAACTGTTTTTT CASSLFVGATNEKLFF
- TRBD1 TRBJ1-1 TRBV11-2 TGTGCCAGCAGCGCCCCAGGGACAGGGAACACTGAAGCTTTCTTT CASSAPGTGNTEAFF
once - TRBJ2-7 TRBV7-3 TGTGCCAGCAGCTCGACGGGCCTCTCCTACGAGCAGTACTTC CASSSTGLSYEQYF
- - TRBJ2-2 TRBV27 TGTGCCAGCATGCGCACCGGGGAGCTGTTTTTT CASMRTGELFF
once - TRBJ1-4 TRBV4-3 TGCGCCAGCAGCCAATTTGGACAGATGGCCTATGAAAAACTGTTTTTT CASSQFGQMAYEKLFF
- - TRBJ2-1 TRBV6-4 TGTGCCAGCAGTGACTCCTGGGGACGGTCCTACAATGAGCAGTTCTTC CASSDSWGRSYNEQFF
once - TRBJ2-6 TRBV27 TGTGCCAGCAGTGCTCCTGGGGCCAACGTCCTGACTTTC CASSAPGANVLTF
- - TRBJ2-7 TRBV27 TGTGCCAGCAGTTTTACGTCAGGGCCTACCTACGAGCAGTACTTC CASSFTSGPTYEQYF
- - TRBJ1-2 TRBV11-2 TGTGCCAGCAGCTTAACCAGTAACTATGGCTACACCTTC CASSLTSNYGYTF
- TRBD2 TRBJ2-2 TRBV5-1 TGCGCCAGCAGCTGGCACCGACTAGCGGGAGTGGACACCGGGGAGCTGTTTTTT CASSWHRLAGVDTGELFF
- - TRBJ2-1 TRBV5-8 TGTGCCAGCAGCTTGCCTAGCTATGAGCAGTTCTTC CASSLPSYEQFF
- TRBD1 TRBJ2-2 TRBV5-1 TGCGCCAGCAGCTTACGACAGGGGGCCACCGGGGAGCTGTTTTTT CASSLRQGATGELFF
- - TRBJ2-1 TRBV7-9 TGTGCCAGCTTCCTCCCGCCATCCTACAATGAGCAGTTCTTC CASFLPPSYNEQFF
few - TRBJ1-2 TRBV27 TGTGCCAGCAGGGTGGGCCCCTATGGCTACACCTTC CASRVGPYGYTF
- - TRBJ2-3 TRBV27 TGTGCCAGCAGCCATGGCGGGGCACCCCCCACAGATACGCAGTATTTT CASSHGGAPPTDTQYF
- - TRBJ1-3 TRBV7-6 TGTGCCAGCAGCCCTCGGGGCAGTGGAAACACCATATATTTT CASSPRGSGNTIYF
- TRBD1 TRBJ1-1 TRBV27 TGTGCCAGCAGTTCAAGGACAGGGGCAAGGACTGAAGCTTTCTTT CASSSRTGARTEAFF
- TRBD1 TRBJ2-5 TRBV29-1 TGCAGCGTTCTGGGTCAGGGGGAGAGGCAAGAGACCCAGTACTTC CSVLGQGERQETQYF
- TRBD1 TRBJ2-5 TRBV7-9 TGTGCCAGCAGGAAAGACAGGGGAGAGACCCAGTACTTC CASRKDRGETQYF
- - TRBJ1-5 TRBV27 TGTGCCAGCAGTTTACTTGGGGATAGCAATCAGCCCCAGCATTTT CASSLLGDSNQPQHF
- TRBD1 TRBJ1-5 TRBV27 TGTGCCAGCAGTTTAAGACAGGGAAGCAATCAGCCCCAGCATTTT CASSLRQGSNQPQHF
- TRBD2 TRBJ2-7 TRBV9 TGTGCCAGCAGCTCAAGACTAGCGGGAGAAGAGCAGTACTTC CASSSRLAGEEQYF
- - TRBJ2-4 TRBV9 TGTGCCAGCAGCGGCGAGACTGGGACCGCCAAAAACATTCAGTACTTC CASSGETGTAKNIQYF